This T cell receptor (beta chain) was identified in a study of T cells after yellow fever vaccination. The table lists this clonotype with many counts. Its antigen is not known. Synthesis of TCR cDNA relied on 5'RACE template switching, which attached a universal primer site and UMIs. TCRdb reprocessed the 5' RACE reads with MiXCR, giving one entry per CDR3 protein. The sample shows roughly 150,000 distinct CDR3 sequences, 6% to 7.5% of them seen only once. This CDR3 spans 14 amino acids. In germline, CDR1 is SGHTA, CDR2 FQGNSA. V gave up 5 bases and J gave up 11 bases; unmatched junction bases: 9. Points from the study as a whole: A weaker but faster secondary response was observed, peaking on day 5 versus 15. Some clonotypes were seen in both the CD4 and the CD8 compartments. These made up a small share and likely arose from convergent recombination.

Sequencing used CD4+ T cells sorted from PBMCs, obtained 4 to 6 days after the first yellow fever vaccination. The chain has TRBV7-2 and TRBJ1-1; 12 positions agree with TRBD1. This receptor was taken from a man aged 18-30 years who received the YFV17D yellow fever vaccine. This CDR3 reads CASSRPGQGARAFF. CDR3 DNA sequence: TGTGCCAGCAGCCGGCCGGGACAGGGGGCGCGGGCTTTCTTT. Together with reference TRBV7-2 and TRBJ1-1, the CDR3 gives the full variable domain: GAGVSQSPSNKVTEKGKDVELRCDPISGHTALYWYRQSLGQGLEFLIYFQGNSAPDKSGLPSDRFSAERTGGSVSTLTIQRTQQEDSAVYLCASSRPGQGARAFFGQGTRLTVV.